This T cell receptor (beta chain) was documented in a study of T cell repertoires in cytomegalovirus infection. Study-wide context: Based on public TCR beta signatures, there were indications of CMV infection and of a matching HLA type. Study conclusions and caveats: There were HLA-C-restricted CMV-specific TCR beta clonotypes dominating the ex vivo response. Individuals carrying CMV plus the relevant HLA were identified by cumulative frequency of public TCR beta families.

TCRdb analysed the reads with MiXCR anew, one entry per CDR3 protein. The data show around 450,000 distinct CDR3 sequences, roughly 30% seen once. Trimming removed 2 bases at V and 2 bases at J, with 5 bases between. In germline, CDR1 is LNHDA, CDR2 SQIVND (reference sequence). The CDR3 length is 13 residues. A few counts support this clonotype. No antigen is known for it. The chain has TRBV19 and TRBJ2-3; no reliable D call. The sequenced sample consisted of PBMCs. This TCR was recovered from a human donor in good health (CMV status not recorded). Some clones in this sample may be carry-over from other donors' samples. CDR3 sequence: CASSIIPTDTQYF. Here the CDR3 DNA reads TGTGCCAGTAGTATAATCCCCACAGATACGCAGTATTTT.